The clone carrying this T cell receptor beta chain was recorded at least ten times. Its antigen remains unknown. This specimen belongs to a study of molecular identifiers for immune sequencing clone quantification. Findings of the study overall: Clones above 20 RNA copies held over 97% of effector molecules, under 1% in naive cells. Same-barcode identical TCR molecules could make highly expanded clones look smaller than they are. Investigators reportedly could detect spiked Jurkat TCR RNA from one cell among approximately 970,000 naive cells.

TCRdb called the PCR reads again in MiXCR, with one record for every CDR3 protein. The repertoire has hundreds of thousands of distinct CDR3 sequences, about 25% of them found once; the top ten carry 0.78%. The authors gated naive CD8 T cells as CD8+CD4-CCR7+CD45RA+ for sorting. With 1 base removed from V and 4 bases from J, the gap between germline ends came to 11 bases. Germline V gives CDR1 MNHEY, CDR2 SMNVEV (reference sequence). The CDR3 contains 16 residues. Sequenced material: naive CD8+ T cells from blood, with Jurkat cell RNA spiked in. Subset noted: FACS-sorted CD8+CD4-CCR7+CD45RA+ naive T cells. The receptor's source is a human donor in good health. Some libraries in this study had Jurkat cell RNA spiked in. The gene calls are TRBV27 and TRBJ2-6, with D tentatively TRBD1 (5 bases). CDR3 nucleotide sequence: TGTGCCAGCAGTTTATTAGGGGTTGACGGGGCCAACGTCCTGACTTTC. Its protein is CASSLLGVDGANVLTF.